Below, 32 T cell receptor beta chains from the same sample are listed, as sequenced in a study of T cell responses to AZD1222 COVID-19 vaccine. The table came from immunoSEQ multiplex PCR; TCRdb's copy has only in-frame clones and leaves some out. The repertoire holds around 150,000 clones, with 85% to 95% as singletons. Sequencing used peripheral blood, obtained 28 days after the second AZD1222 dose. These receptors all come from an adult who received the AZD1222 COVID-19 vaccine.

This clone has just a few counts. The J gene is TRBJ1-1, the V gene TRBV19; no reliable D call. The V gene's germline CDR1 is LNHDA and CDR2 SQIVND (reference sequence). Trimming pared 1 base from V and 0 bases from J, leaving 9 bases between. This CDR3 region has 15 residues. The CDR3, as DNA: TGTGCCAGTAGTATAGTTGGCCTTTTGAACACTGAAGCTTTCTTT. This gives the protein CASSIVGLLNTEAFF.

The V and J genes are TRBV19 and TRBJ1-2; tentative D call: TRBD1 (6 bases). From germline, CDR1 is LNHDA and CDR2 SQIVND (reference sequence). Trimming took off 2 bases at V and 5 bases at J, with 12 bases between the two ends. This CDR3 is 14 amino acids long. The CDR3 DNA is TGTGCCAGTAGTATACCGGGACAAGTTTATGGCTACACCTTC. It is translated as CASSIPGQVYGYTF. Based on the CDR3 plus reference TRBV19 and TRBJ1-2, the full variable domain is DGGITQSPKYLFRKEGQNVTLSCEQNLNHDAMYWYRQDPGQGLRLIYYSQIVNDFQKGDIAEGYSVSREKKESFPLTVTSAQKNPTAFYLCASSIPGQVYGYTFGSGTRLTVV.

The chain is built from TRBV7-3 and TRBJ2-2; D call uncertain. Germline-derived CDR1 and CDR2 are SGHTA and FQGTGA. The germline V and J ends were trimmed by 1 base and 0 bases, with 9 bases remaining between them. There are 16 residues in the CDR3. CDR3 sequence reads: CASSLSQAANTGELFF. CDR3 bases: TGTGCCAGCAGCTTAAGTCAGGCGGCGAACACCGGGGAGCTGTTTTTT.

This chain links TRBV9 with TRBJ1-1; D is unclear. CDR1 and CDR2 from the germline V gene are SGDLS and YYNGEE. This CDR3 spans 13 amino acids. The V gene lost 2 bases and the J gene lost 5 bases, with 10 bases spanning the gap. The CDR3 sequence is CASSVAMETEAFF. CDR3 in DNA: TGTGCCAGCAGCGTCGCAATGGAGACTGAAGCTTTCTTT.

The chain's CDR3 is CASSPPTGNYGYTF. The CDR3 region has the DNA TGTGCCAGCTCACCACCGACGGGAAACTATGGCTACACCTTC. The J gene is TRBJ1-2, the V gene TRBV18; D is undetermined. The CDR3 has 14 residues. CDR1 and CDR2 from the germline V gene are KGHSH and LQKENI. The ends were cut back, 0 bases at V and 2 bases at J, with 7 bases in the middle.

The chain uses TRBV24-1 and TRBJ2-3, with 8 bases lining up with TRBD1. V was clipped by 4 bases and J by 1 base; unmatched bases: 6. The CDR3 loop spans 16 amino acids. Germline V CDR1 and CDR2: KGHDR, SFDVKD. CDR3 amino acids: CATSDLDRGGTDTQYF. As DNA, the CDR3 is TGTGCCACCAGTGACTTAGACAGGGGCGGCACAGATACGCAGTATTTT.

V gene TRBV5-8 combines with J gene TRBJ1-6; no reliable D call. The CDR3 length is 17 residues. Germline V CDR1 and CDR2: SGHTS, YDEGEE. Trimming took 2 bases from V and 0 from J, leaving 12 bases between them. Written as DNA, the CDR3 is TGTGCCAGCAGCTTTTCCGCCTCTAGCTCCTATAATTCACCCCTCCACTTT. Protein product: CASSFSASSSYNSPLHF.

The rearrangement joins TRBV5-6 to TRBJ1-1; no definite D call. CDR1 and CDR2 from the germline V gene are SGHDT and YYEEEE. The CDR3 is 14 residues long. Trimming took off 2 bases at V and 2 bases at J, with 10 bases between the two ends. The CDR3 here is CASSFTRENTEAFF. CDR3 nucleotide sequence: TGTGCCAGCAGCTTTACCAGAGAAAACACTGAAGCTTTCTTT.

The V and J genes are TRBV29-1 and TRBJ1-1; 8 bases match TRBD1. Losses at the gene ends were 6 bases for V and 0 bases for J; bases not matched to a gene: 6. CDR1 SQVTM and CDR2 ANQGSEA come from the germline V gene. The CDR3 is 14 residues long. For the CDR3, the DNA is TGCAGCGTGTCTGTGGGACAGGTGAACACTGAAGCTTTCTTT. The encoded protein is CSVSVGQVNTEAFF. The full variable domain, with the rest looked up from reference TRBV29-1 and TRBJ1-1, is SAVISQKPSRDICQRGTSLTIQCQVDSQVTMMFWYRQQPGQSLTLIATANQGSEATYESGFVIDKFPISRPNLTFSTLTVSNMSPEDSSIYLCSVSVGQVNTEAFFGQGTRLTVV.

The chain combines TRBV29-1 with TRBJ2-7, with D hard to call. Trimming pared 2 bases from V and 2 bases from J, leaving 7 bases between. The CDR3 covers 12 residues. The germline gives CDR1 SQVTM, CDR2 ANQGSEA. The DNA of the CDR3 is TGCAGCGTTGAAAACCGAGCCTACGAGCAGTACTTC. Its protein product is CSVENRAYEQYF.

This clone was counted once. The chain employs TRBV2 and TRBJ1-5; D not resolved. The V and J ends lost 3 bases and 0 bases respectively, with 12 bases between them. CDR3 length: 16 amino acids. Germline loops: CDR1 SNHLY, CDR2 FYNNEI. The CDR3 nucleotides are TGTGCCAGCAGTGAGTTGGCGGAATATAGCAATCAGCCCCAGCATTTT. Encoded protein: CASSELAEYSNQPQHF.

V usage is TRBV7-9 and J usage is TRBJ1-4; D perhaps matches TRBD1 (5 bases). The CDR3 covers 12 residues. Looked up from germline, CDR1 is SEHNR and CDR2 is FQNEAQ (reference sequence). Trimming removed 5 bases at V and 15 bases at J, with 16 bases between. The CDR3 DNA follows: TGTGCCAGCAGCCCCTCGGGGGGATGGGTGTTTTTT. As protein: CASSPSGGWVFF.

The J gene is TRBJ1-1, the V gene TRBV7-9; D is uncertain. The CDR3 has 12 amino acids. The V and J ends lost 5 bases and 4 bases respectively, with 8 bases between them. Germline V CDR1 and CDR2: SEHNR, FQNEAQ (reference sequence). The CDR3 DNA reads as TGTGCCAGCAGCCCCGGACCCACTGAAGCTTTCTTT. Its translation: CASSPGPTEAFF. The full variable domain, in which reference TRBV7-9 and TRBJ1-1 provide the parts outside the CDR3, is DTGVSQNPRHKITKRGQNVTFRCDPISEHNRLYWYRQTLGQGPEFLTYFQNEAQLEKSRLLSDRFSAERPKGSFSTLEIQRTEQGDSAMYLCASSPGPTEAFFGQGTRLTVV.

The CDR3 loop reads CATSNGQGTEAFF. The CDR3 DNA reads TGTGCCACCAGCAACGGACAGGGTACTGAAGCTTTCTTT. The V call is TRBV24-1, the J call TRBJ1-1; 8 bases agree with TRBD1. V shed 7 bases, J shed 5 bases, and the junction held 5 bases outside the gene matches. The CDR3 spans 13 residues. Per the germline V gene, CDR1 is KGHDR and CDR2 is SFDVKD.

J is TRBJ1-1 and V is TRBV11-3; 8 bases match TRBD1. J lost 5 bases, V lost 4 bases, and 12 bases had no gene match. CDR1 and CDR2 (germline): SGHNT, YENEEA. The CDR3 is 16 residues long. DNA for the CDR3: TGTGCCAGCAGCTCTCGCCGGACAGGGCGGGGGACTGAAGCTTTCTTT. Encoded protein: CASSSRRTGRGTEAFF.

The chain has TRBV5-4 and TRBJ1-1; D is unclear. The V gene's germline CDR1 is SGHNT and CDR2 YYREEE (reference sequence). CDR3 length: 13 residues. V was clipped by 7 bases and J by 1 base, with 11 bases between them. The CDR3 reads CASRSGQNTEAFF. The CDR3 DNA reads TGTGCCAGCCGATCAGGCCAGAACACTGAAGCTTTCTTT.

The CDR3 is CASRSGTGMYEQYF. The CDR3 DNA reads TGTGCCAGCAGGTCCGGGACAGGGATGTACGAGCAGTACTTC. V is TRBV5-5 and J is TRBJ2-7, with TRBD1 matching 9 bases. Germline V gene sequence: CDR1 SGHKS, CDR2 YYEKEE (reference sequence). This CDR3 comprises 14 residues. J lost 4 bases, V lost 5 bases, and 7 bases had no gene match. The whole variable domain, filled in from reference TRBV5-5 and TRBJ2-7, reads DAGVTQSPTHLIKTRGQQVTLRCSPISGHKSVSWYQQVLGQGPQFIFQYYEKEERGRGNFPDRFSARQFPNYSSELNVNALLLGDSALYLCASRSGTGMYEQYFGPGTRLTVT.

This chain uses TRBV13 with TRBJ2-1; the match to TRBD1 covers 8 bases. Trimming at V came to 6 bases and at J to 6 bases, leaving 10 bases not matched to a gene. This CDR3 contains 15 residues. Germline V gives CDR1 PRHDT, CDR2 FYEKMQ (reference sequence). CDR3 region: CASSSRTGLGNEQFF. CDR3 sequence (DNA): TGTGCCAGCAGTTCCCGGACAGGGCTGGGCAATGAGCAGTTCTTC.

This clone was picked up a small number of times. The CDR3 is CAWSPSAGDNSPLHF. DNA for the CDR3: TGTGCCTGGAGCCCCTCCGCAGGGGATAATTCACCCCTCCACTTT. V gene TRBV30 combines with J gene TRBJ1-6; D perhaps matches TRBD1 (6 bases). CDR3 length: 15 amino acids. CDR1 is GTSNPN and CDR2 is SVGIG in the germline V gene (reference sequence). V was cut by 3 bases and J by 5 bases, with 14 bases left in between.

CDR3 amino acids: CASSLPPAVQETQYF. In DNA, the CDR3 is TGTGCCAGCAGTCTACCACCGGCCGTCCAAGAGACCCAGTACTTC. This rearrangement joins TRBV28 to TRBJ2-5; D is ambiguous. The CDR3 extends over 15 amino acids. Trimming stripped 5 bases from V and 1 base from J, with 14 bases between. Germline CDR1 is MDHEN and CDR2 is SYDVKM. The full variable domain, completed using reference TRBV28 and TRBJ2-5, is DVKVTQSSRYLVKRTGEKVFLECVQDMDHENMFWYRQDPGLGLRLIYFSYDVKMKEKGDIPEGYSVSREKKERFSLILESASTNQTSMYLCASSLPPAVQETQYFGPGTRLLVL.

The CDR3: CASSQSRGAFSDTQYF. The CDR3 coding sequence is TGTGCCAGCAGTCAATCGCGGGGGGCGTTTTCAGATACGCAGTATTTT. The chain couples TRBV5-8 to TRBJ2-3; TRBD2 aligns across 8 bases. CDR1 is SGHTS, CDR2 YDEGEE, per germline. Trimming cost V 5 bases and J 4 bases; bases outside gene matches: 12. The CDR3 spans 16 residues. The complete variable domain, with remaining parts taken from reference TRBV5-8 and TRBJ2-3, reads EAGVTQSPTHLIKTRGQQATLRCSPISGHTSVYWYQQALGLGLQFLLWYDEGEERNRGNFPPRFSGRQFPNYSSELNVNALELEDSALYLCASSQSRGAFSDTQYFGPGTRLTVL.

In this sample, this clone turned up once. The rearrangement joins TRBV7-9 to TRBJ1-6; D unclear. Germline lookup yields CDR1 SEHNR and CDR2 FQNEAQ (reference sequence). V was clipped by 5 bases and J by 8 bases, with 10 bases between them. The CDR3 extends over 13 amino acids. The CDR3 DNA is TGTGCCAGCAGCAATACCGGGGATTCACCCCTCCACTTT. Its translation is CASSNTGDSPLHF.

The chain joins TRBV3-1 (or the pseudogene TRBV3-2) to TRBJ1-3; D is unresolved. The CDR3 spans 14 residues. CDR1 and CDR2 from the germline V gene are LGHDT and YNNKEL (reference sequence). V gave up 0 bases and J gave up 4 bases, with 7 bases separating them. The CDR3: CASSQDLAGNTIYF. The CDR3 nucleotides are TGTGCCAGCAGCCAAGATCTTGCCGGAAACACCATATATTTT.

The genes are TRBV5-3 and TRBJ2-2, with unresolved D. TRBV5-3 is recorded as an ORF, its role being uncertain. CDR3 length: 16 amino acids. V dropped 8 bases and J dropped 1 base, with 18 bases sitting between them. CDR3: CASLETLTKNTGELFF. Here the CDR3 DNA reads TGTGCCAGTTTAGAGACCCTAACTAAGAACACCGGGGAGCTGTTTTTT.

The V gene is TRBV27, the J gene TRBJ2-6; 9 positions match TRBD1. V lost 6 bases, J lost 1 base, and 7 bases stayed unmatched. CDR1 MNHEY and CDR2 SMNVEV come from the germline V gene (reference sequence). CDR3 length equals 17 residues. The CDR3 sequence is CASSHRGRGSGANVLTF. The DNA for the CDR3 is TGTGCCAGCAGCCACAGGGGGCGCGGGTCTGGGGCCAACGTCCTGACTTTC.

CDR3 sequence reads: CASSLGQGGNYEQYF. CDR3 in DNA: TGTGCCAGCAGCTTAGGGCAGGGGGGGAACTACGAGCAGTACTTC. The genes are TRBV7-9 and TRBJ2-7; D may be TRBD1 or TRBD2 (7 bases each). Trimming shortened V by 1 base and J by 3 bases, and 13 bases separated the two germline ends. The CDR3 runs to 15 residues. The germline CDR1 and CDR2 sequences are SEHNR and FQNEAQ (reference sequence).

This chain joins TRBV15 and TRBJ2-1, with TRBD2 matching 9 bases. In germline, CDR1 is LNHNV, CDR2 YYDKDF (reference sequence). CDR3 length: 15 residues. After removal of 5 bases from V and 4 bases from J, the junction contained 6 bases not matched to a gene. CDR3 residues: CATSGPSGAYNEQFF. The CDR3 DNA follows: TGTGCCACCAGCGGGCCTAGCGGGGCATACAATGAGCAGTTCTTC.

The V call is TRBV14, the J call TRBJ1-2, with D tentatively TRBD1 (5 bases). CDR1 and CDR2 (germline): SGHDN, FVKESK. Trimming took 1 base from V and 5 from J, leaving 26 bases between them. The CDR3 is 19 amino acids. This chain's CDR3 is CASSQVNLVSAGGVYGYTF. CDR3 DNA sequence: TGTGCCAGCAGCCAAGTGAATTTGGTTTCGGCGGGGGGTGTTTATGGCTACACCTTC.

The J gene is TRBJ1-1, the V gene TRBV4-1, with D perhaps matching TRBD1 (5 bases). V lost 4 bases to trimming and J lost 5 bases, with 11 bases between them. Germline V gene sequence: CDR1 MGHRA, CDR2 YSYEKL. CDR3 length equals 13 residues. CDR3 residues: CASSRVGGTEAFF. In DNA form, the CDR3 reads TGCGCCAGCAGCCGGGTTGGGGGAACTGAAGCTTTCTTT.

The chain carries TRBV3-1 (or the pseudogene TRBV3-2) and TRBJ1-2, with no clear D. Germline V lookup: CDR1 LGHDT, CDR2 YNNKEL (reference sequence). The germline V and J ends were trimmed by 1 base and 13 bases, with 19 bases remaining between them. The CDR3 spans 14 residues. The CDR3: CASSQAMGFLFPTF. The CDR3 DNA reads TGTGCCAGCAGCCAAGCGATGGGTTTCCTTTTCCCCACCTTC.

The chain links TRBV27 to TRBJ2-5; unclear D gene. The CDR3 consists of 15 residues. Germline assignment: CDR1 MNHEY and CDR2 SMNVEV (reference sequence). Between the trimmed V and J ends, which lost 6 bases and 2 bases, there was a span of 16 bases. The CDR3, as DNA: TGTGCCAGCAGCACCACCCTGAACAGACAAGAGACCCAGTACTTC. This gives the protein CASSTTLNRQETQYF.

This chain connects TRBV9 to TRBJ1-6, with unresolved D. V was clipped by 4 bases and J by 7 bases, with 15 bases between them. The CDR3 runs 15 residues. Looked up from germline, CDR1 is SGDLS and CDR2 is YYNGEE. CDR3 loop: CASSPPVSQNSPLHF. In DNA, the CDR3 is TGTGCCAGCAGCCCCCCCGTTAGTCAGAATTCACCCCTCCACTTT.